This T cell receptor beta chain is drawn from a study of sequential checkpoint blockade in melanoma. The treatment was: randomized to nivolumab then ipilimumab (arm A) or the reverse (arm B). A few counts support this clone. Libraries were prepared by immunoSEQ multiplex PCR; TCRdb keeps only in-frame clonotypes and omits some of them. The sample contains tens of thousands of clones, 65% to 75% of which appear only once. Germline CDR1 is MNHEY and CDR2 is SVGAGI. This CDR3 is 13 amino acids long. Trimming left V 7 bases short and J 1 base short, with 10 bases between. J is TRBJ1-1 and V is TRBV6-5; the D is unclear. The TCR originated in a human donor with melanoma. The sequenced sample was CD8+ T cells sorted from blood (inferred from file names), obtained from a patient given nivolumab and ipilimumab in sequence. CDR3 DNA sequence: TGTGCCAGCATGATTGGCGGGAACACTGAAGCTTTCTTT. This codes for CASMIGGNTEAFF.